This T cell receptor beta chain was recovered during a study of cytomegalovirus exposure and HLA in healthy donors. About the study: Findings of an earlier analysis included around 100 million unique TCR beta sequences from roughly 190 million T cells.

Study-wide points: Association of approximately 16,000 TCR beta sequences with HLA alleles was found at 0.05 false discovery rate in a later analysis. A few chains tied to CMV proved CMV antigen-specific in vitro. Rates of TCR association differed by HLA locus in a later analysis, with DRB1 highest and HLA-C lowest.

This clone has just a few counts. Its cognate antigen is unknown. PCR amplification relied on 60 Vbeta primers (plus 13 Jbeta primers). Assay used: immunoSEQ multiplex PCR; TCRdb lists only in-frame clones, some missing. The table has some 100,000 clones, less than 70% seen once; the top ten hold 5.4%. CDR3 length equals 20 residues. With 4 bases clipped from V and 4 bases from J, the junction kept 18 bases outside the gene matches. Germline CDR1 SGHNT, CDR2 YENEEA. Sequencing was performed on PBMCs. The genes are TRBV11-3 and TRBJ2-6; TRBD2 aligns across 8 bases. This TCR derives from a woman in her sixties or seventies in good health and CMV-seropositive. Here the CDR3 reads CASSSREGQGPFPGANVLTF. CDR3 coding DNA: TGTGCCAGCAGCTCTCGGGAGGGCCAGGGACCCTTCCCCGGGGCCAACGTCCTGACTTTC.